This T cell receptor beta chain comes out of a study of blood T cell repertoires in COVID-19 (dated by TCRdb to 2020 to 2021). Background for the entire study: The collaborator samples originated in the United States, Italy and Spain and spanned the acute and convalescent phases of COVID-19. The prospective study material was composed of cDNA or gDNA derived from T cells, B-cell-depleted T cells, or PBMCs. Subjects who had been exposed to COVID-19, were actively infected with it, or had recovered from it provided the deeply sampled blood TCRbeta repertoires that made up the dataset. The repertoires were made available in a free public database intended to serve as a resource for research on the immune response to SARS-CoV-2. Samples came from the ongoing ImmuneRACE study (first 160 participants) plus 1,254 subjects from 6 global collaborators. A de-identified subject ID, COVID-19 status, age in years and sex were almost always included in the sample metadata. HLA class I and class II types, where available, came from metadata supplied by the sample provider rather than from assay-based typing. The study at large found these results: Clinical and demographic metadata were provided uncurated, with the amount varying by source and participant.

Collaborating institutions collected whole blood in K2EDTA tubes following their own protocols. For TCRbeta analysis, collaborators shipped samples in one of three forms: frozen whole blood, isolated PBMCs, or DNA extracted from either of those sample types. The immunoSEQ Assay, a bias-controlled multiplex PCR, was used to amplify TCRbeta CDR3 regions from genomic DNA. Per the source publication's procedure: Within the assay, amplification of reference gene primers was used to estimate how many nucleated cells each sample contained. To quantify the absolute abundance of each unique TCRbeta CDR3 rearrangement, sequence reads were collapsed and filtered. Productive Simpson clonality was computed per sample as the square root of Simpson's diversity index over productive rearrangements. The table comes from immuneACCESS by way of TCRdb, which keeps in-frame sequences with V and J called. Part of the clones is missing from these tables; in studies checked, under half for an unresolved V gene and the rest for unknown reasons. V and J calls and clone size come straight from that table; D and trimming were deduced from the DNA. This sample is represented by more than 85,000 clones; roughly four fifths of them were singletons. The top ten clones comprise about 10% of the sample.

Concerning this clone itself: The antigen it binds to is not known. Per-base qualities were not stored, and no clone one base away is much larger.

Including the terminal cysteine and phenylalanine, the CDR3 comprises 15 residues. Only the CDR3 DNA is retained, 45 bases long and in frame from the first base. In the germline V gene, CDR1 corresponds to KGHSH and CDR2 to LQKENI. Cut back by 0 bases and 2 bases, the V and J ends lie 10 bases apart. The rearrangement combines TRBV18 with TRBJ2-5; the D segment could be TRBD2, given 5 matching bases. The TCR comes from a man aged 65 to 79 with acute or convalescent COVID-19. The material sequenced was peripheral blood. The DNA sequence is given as TGTGCCAGCTCACCACCGTCGGGGTATCAAGAGACCCAGTACTTC. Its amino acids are CASSPPSGYQETQYF.